The rows below give T cell receptor beta chains drawn from one sample of a study of identical twins. MiXCR, applied by TCRdb to the 5' RACE reads, yields one record per CDR3 protein. Of around 250,000 distinct CDR3 sequences in the sample, approximately 7% were seen once. This sample was also put to use in a study of yellow fever vaccine responses in identical twins.

The sequencing sample was made of memory (CD45RO+) T cells sorted from blood. Every receptor here comes from a woman younger than 30 in good health. The CDR3 runs from the conserved cysteine through the conserved F or W. The order of the fields is clone size, D gene, J gene, CDR3 length, V gene, CDR3 protein, CDR3 DNA. A D gene is named only where the DNA matches it firmly. The size entry is marked missing in some rows and otherwise reads once, few, many or a size class.

size: -; D: -; J: TRBJ2-6; length: 16; V: TRBV12-3/TRBV12-4; CDR3: CASSLGRTSGANVLTF; DNA: TGTGCCAGCAGTTTAGGTCGGACCTCTGGGGCCAACGTCCTGACTTTC
size: -; D: TRBD1; J: TRBJ2-1; length: 13; V: TRBV5-1; CDR3: CASNRDRDNEQFF; DNA: TGCGCCAGCAACCGGGACAGGGATAATGAGCAGTTCTTC
size: few; D: -; J: TRBJ2-3; length: 15; V: TRBV7-9; CDR3: CASSQRGGPTDTQYF; DNA: TGTGCCAGCAGCCAGCGTGGTGGGCCCACAGATACGCAGTATTTT
size: -; D: TRBD2; J: TRBJ2-1; length: 16; V: TRBV27; CDR3: CASSLRGGRTVNEQFF; DNA: TGTGCCAGCAGTTTACGGGGCGGGAGGACAGTGAATGAGCAGTTCTTC
size: few; D: -; J: TRBJ2-7; length: 14; V: TRBV9; CDR3: CASSVQGRRDEQYF; DNA: TGTGCCAGCAGCGTACAAGGGAGGCGGGACGAGCAGTACTTC
size: few; D: TRBD1; J: TRBJ2-1; length: 15; V: TRBV7-9; CDR3: CASSPTGGRYNEQFF; DNA: TGTGCCAGCAGCCCGACAGGGGGCCGTTACAATGAGCAGTTCTTC
size: many; D: TRBD2; J: TRBJ2-7; length: 13; V: TRBV10-3; CDR3: CAISGGVPYEQYF; DNA: TGTGCCATCAGCGGGGGGGTCCCCTACGAGCAGTACTTC
size: -; D: -; J: TRBJ2-5; length: 14; V: TRBV27; CDR3: CASSFRGSQETQYF; DNA: TGTGCCAGCAGTTTCAGGGGTAGTCAAGAGACCCAGTACTTC
size: few; D: TRBD1; J: TRBJ1-5; length: 14; V: TRBV20-1; CDR3: CSASVQGSNQPQHF; DNA: TGCAGTGCTAGCGTACAGGGGTCCAATCAGCCCCAGCATTTT
size: many; D: -; J: TRBJ1-1; length: 15; V: TRBV11-2; CDR3: CASSQQGVGLSEAFF; DNA: TGTGCCAGCAGTCAACAGGGTGTTGGTCTCTCTGAAGCTTTCTTT
size: few; D: TRBD1; J: TRBJ1-2; length: 14; V: TRBV29-1; CDR3: CSVSDRGANYGYTF; DNA: TGCAGCGTCTCGGACAGGGGGGCTAACTATGGCTACACCTTC
size: many; D: TRBD2; J: TRBJ2-3; length: 17; V: TRBV5-1; CDR3: CASSRGLASGGTDTQYF; DNA: TGCGCCAGCAGCAGGGGTTTGGCTAGCGGAGGCACAGATACGCAGTATTTT
size: many; D: TRBD1; J: TRBJ1-2; length: 15; V: TRBV25-1; CDR3: CASSDPGTGAYGYTF; DNA: TGTGCCAGCAGTGACCCCGGGACAGGGGCATATGGCTACACCTTC
size: -; D: TRBD1; J: TRBJ2-3; length: 17; V: TRBV5-1; CDR3: CASSPNPTGGFTDTQYF; DNA: TGCGCCAGCAGCCCCAACCCGACAGGGGGGTTCACAGATACGCAGTATTTT
size: many; D: TRBD2; J: TRBJ2-1; length: 14; V: TRBV10-3; CDR3: CAINDAGGSNEQFF; DNA: TGTGCCATCAACGACGCGGGGGGCTCTAATGAGCAGTTCTTC
size: few; D: TRBD1; J: TRBJ2-3; length: 14; V: TRBV20-1; CDR3: CSASGTGRTDTQYF; DNA: TGCAGTGCTTCCGGGACAGGGCGCACAGATACGCAGTATTTT
size: -; D: TRBD2; J: TRBJ2-7; length: 16; V: TRBV20-1; CDR3: CCASMGLAVTSYEQYF; DNA: TGCTGTGCTAGTATGGGACTAGCGGTCACATCCTACGAGCAGTACTTC
size: few; D: -; J: TRBJ1-1; length: 14; V: TRBV28; CDR3: CASTGGGWGTEAFF; DNA: TGTGCCAGCACCGGCGGGGGTTGGGGCACTGAAGCTTTCTTT
size: many; D: -; J: TRBJ1-5; length: 18; V: TRBV12-3/TRBV12-4; CDR3: CASMEASASLYSNQPQHF; DNA: TGTGCCAGCATGGAGGCTTCGGCCAGCCTATATAGCAATCAGCCCCAGCATTTT
size: many; D: TRBD2; J: TRBJ2-3; length: 16; V: TRBV5-1; CDR3: CASHFSSGVSTDTQYF; DNA: TGCGCCAGCCACTTTTCTAGCGGGGTCAGCACAGATACGCAGTATTTT
size: many; D: -; J: TRBJ1-1; length: 14; V: TRBV7-9; CDR3: CALREGGAGTEAFF; DNA: TGTGCCCTCAGGGAGGGGGGCGCGGGCACTGAAGCTTTCTTT
size: few; D: -; J: TRBJ2-7; length: 13; V: TRBV3-1; CDR3: CASSQVEGKIQNF; DNA: TGTGCCAGCAGCCAAGTTGAGGGAAAAATCCAGAACTTC
size: few; D: TRBD1; J: TRBJ1-1; length: 15; V: TRBV10-2; CDR3: CASSDARGMNTEAFF; DNA: TGCGCCAGCAGTGATGCCAGGGGGATGAACACTGAAGCTTTCTTT
size: many; D: -; J: TRBJ2-1; length: 15; V: TRBV12-3/TRBV12-4; CDR3: CASSPARNVYNEQFF; DNA: TGTGCCAGCAGTCCAGCTAGGAACGTCTACAATGAGCAGTTCTTC
size: few; D: TRBD1; J: TRBJ1-5; length: 14; V: TRBV27; CDR3: CASRRDRGIQPQHF; DNA: TGTGCCAGCAGACGGGACAGGGGAATTCAGCCCCAGCATTTT
size: few; D: TRBD2; J: TRBJ2-5; length: 15; V: TRBV20-1; CDR3: CSVARGGGSPETQYF; DNA: TGCAGTGTGGCGCGAGGCGGGGGAAGTCCGGAGACCCAGTACTTC
size: many; D: -; J: TRBJ1-1; length: 13; V: TRBV29-1; CDR3: CSVEAHMNTEAFF; DNA: TGCAGCGTTGAGGCACATATGAACACTGAAGCTTTCTTT
size: many; D: -; J: TRBJ2-1; length: 15; V: TRBV6-4; CDR3: CASSDLAGAANEQFF; DNA: TGTGCCAGCAGTGACTTGGCAGGGGCAGCAAATGAGCAGTTCTTC
size: -; D: TRBD1; J: TRBJ2-7; length: 14; V: TRBV27; CDR3: CASSLDRGTYEQYF; DNA: TGTGCCAGCAGTTTAGACAGGGGCACCTACGAGCAGTACTTC
size: few; D: -; J: TRBJ2-6; length: 16; V: TRBV7-9; CDR3: CASSDVWVSGANVLTF; DNA: TGTGCCAGCAGCGACGTATGGGTCTCAGGGGCCAACGTCCTGACTTTC
size: -; D: TRBD1; J: TRBJ1-2; length: 15; V: TRBV7-3; CDR3: CASSFQGGAGYGYTF; DNA: TGTGCCAGCAGCTTTCAAGGGGGCGCCGGCTATGGCTACACCTTC
size: many; D: TRBD1; J: TRBJ2-1; length: 16; V: TRBV24-1; CDR3: CATSDQDRGLYNEQFF; DNA: TGTGCCACCAGTGACCAGGACAGGGGGCTCTACAATGAGCAGTTCTTC
size: many; D: TRBD1; J: TRBJ2-5; length: 15; V: TRBV28; CDR3: CASSLNRGHVETQYF; DNA: TGTGCCAGCAGTTTAAACAGGGGGCACGTAGAGACCCAGTACTTC
size: many; D: -; J: TRBJ2-1; length: 13; V: TRBV20-1; CDR3: CSASLLGYNEQFF; DNA: TGCAGTGCTAGTCTCTTGGGTTACAATGAGCAGTTCTTC
size: many; D: -; J: TRBJ1-2; length: 13; V: TRBV12-3/TRBV12-4; CDR3: CASSPRSSRGYTF; DNA: TGTGCCAGCAGTCCCCGATCTTCAAGGGGCTACACCTTC
size: many; D: TRBD2; J: TRBJ2-1; length: 17; V: TRBV5-1; CDR3: CASSSQGLAGLGNEQFF; DNA: TGCGCCAGCAGCTCTCAGGGACTAGCGGGGCTAGGTAATGAGCAGTTCTTC
size: few; D: -; J: TRBJ1-2; length: 16; V: TRBV13; CDR3: CASSWRQAAVNYGYTF; DNA: TGTGCCAGCAGCTGGCGACAGGCCGCAGTTAACTATGGCTACACCTTC
size: many; D: -; J: TRBJ2-1; length: 16; V: TRBV5-1; CDR3: CASSILQGRSYNEQFF; DNA: TGCGCCAGCAGCATACTTCAGGGTCGCTCCTACAATGAGCAGTTCTTC
size: -; D: TRBD1; J: TRBJ1-5; length: 15; V: TRBV12-3/TRBV12-4; CDR3: CASSTTGTLSQPQHF; DNA: TGTGCCAGCAGTACGACAGGGACTTTGTCTCAGCCCCAGCATTTT
size: many; D: -; J: TRBJ2-2; length: 16; V: TRBV27; CDR3: CASSLYPAGNTGELFF; DNA: TGTGCCAGCAGTTTATATCCAGCGGGGAACACCGGGGAGCTGTTTTTT
size: few; D: TRBD2; J: TRBJ2-1; length: 16; V: TRBV28; CDR3: CASIKYWREWYNEQFF; DNA: TGTGCCAGCATAAAGTACTGGCGGGAGTGGTACAATGAGCAGTTCTTC
size: few; D: TRBD2; J: TRBJ2-1; length: 19; V: TRBV3-1; CDR3: CASSQDGLAGARAYNEQFF; DNA: TGTGCCAGCAGCCAAGACGGACTAGCGGGAGCCCGGGCCTACAATGAGCAGTTCTTC
size: -; D: -; J: TRBJ1-2; length: 15; V: TRBV28; CDR3: CASTLTGLLKGGYTF; DNA: TGTGCCAGCACCTTAACAGGGCTCCTCAAGGGCGGCTACACCTTC
size: few; D: TRBD2; J: TRBJ2-2; length: 17; V: TRBV5-1; CDR3: CASSSGLAGALVGELFF; DNA: TGCGCCAGCAGCTCCGGACTAGCGGGAGCCCTCGTGGGGGAGCTGTTTTTT
size: few; D: -; J: TRBJ2-5; length: 16; V: TRBV7-8; CDR3: CASSVKLRASQETQYF; DNA: TGTGCCAGCAGCGTCAAACTACGCGCCTCTCAAGAGACCCAGTACTTC
size: few; D: TRBD1; J: TRBJ2-5; length: 14; V: TRBV7-9; CDR3: CASSSTGVQETQYF; DNA: TGTGCCAGCAGCTCAACAGGGGTCCAAGAGACCCAGTACTTC